These T cell receptor beta chains were read from a single sample in a study of blood T cell repertoires in COVID-19. Only in-frame clones appear in the TCRdb table, and some are missing; sequencing was by immunoSEQ multiplex PCR. There are some 200,000 clones in the sample; almost 80% occur only once, and 15% to 20% lies in the top ten. Sequenced sample: PBMCs or T cells enriched from blood (not recorded which). All receptors come from a woman aged 50 to 60 who had recovered from COVID-19. The CDR3 runs from the conserved cysteine through the conserved F or W. D genes are given only for firm matches. A row's size may be missing; if present it is once, few, many or a size class.

d_gene: TRBD1
abundance: .
len: 16
v_gene: TRBV27
CDR3aa: CASTVRGQGGSYEQYF

d_gene: .
abundance: .
len: 13
v_gene: TRBV6-5
CDR3aa: CVSSFDRRTEAFF

d_gene: .
abundance: .
len: 13
v_gene: TRBV12-3/TRBV12-4
CDR3aa: CASSSTTSDTQYF

d_gene: .
abundance: .
len: 13
v_gene: TRBV29-1
CDR3aa: CSVQISANNEQFF

d_gene: TRBD1
abundance: once
len: 16
v_gene: TRBV4-1
CDR3aa: CASSQRTGLDTGELFF

d_gene: TRBD2
abundance: .
len: 16
v_gene: TRBV7-2
CDR3aa: CASSPSASGTTYEQYF

d_gene: .
abundance: .
len: 15
v_gene: TRBV10-3
CDR3aa: CAISELGARFAEAFF

d_gene: TRBD1
abundance: .
len: 16
v_gene: TRBV5-1
CDR3aa: CASSPTTPGQAYEQYF

d_gene: .
abundance: .
len: 11
v_gene: TRBV20-1
CDR3aa: CSASYGRSLHF

d_gene: TRBD2
abundance: .
len: 17
v_gene: TRBV11-3
CDR3aa: CASSLAPTSGISDTQYF

d_gene: .
abundance: .
len: 16
v_gene: TRBV6-4
CDR3aa: CASFSSPRDSHNEQFF

d_gene: .
abundance: .
len: 14
v_gene: TRBV28
CDR3aa: CASSLVTLAGELFF

d_gene: .
abundance: .
len: 17
v_gene: TRBV6-4
CDR3aa: CASSDCRDAKSNQPQHF

d_gene: TRBD1
abundance: .
len: 13
v_gene: TRBV9
CDR3aa: CASSVEGAGEQYF

d_gene: .
abundance: .
len: 17
v_gene: TRBV5-1
CDR3aa: CASSLRAGAGSTDTQYF

d_gene: TRBD1
abundance: .
len: 15
v_gene: TRBV6-5
CDR3aa: CASRGQGSYNSPLHF

d_gene: TRBD1
abundance: few
len: 15
v_gene: TRBV11-2
CDR3aa: CASSLEGTGAYEQYF

d_gene: .
abundance: .
len: 15
v_gene: TRBV28
CDR3aa: CASSFEGRSVGELFF